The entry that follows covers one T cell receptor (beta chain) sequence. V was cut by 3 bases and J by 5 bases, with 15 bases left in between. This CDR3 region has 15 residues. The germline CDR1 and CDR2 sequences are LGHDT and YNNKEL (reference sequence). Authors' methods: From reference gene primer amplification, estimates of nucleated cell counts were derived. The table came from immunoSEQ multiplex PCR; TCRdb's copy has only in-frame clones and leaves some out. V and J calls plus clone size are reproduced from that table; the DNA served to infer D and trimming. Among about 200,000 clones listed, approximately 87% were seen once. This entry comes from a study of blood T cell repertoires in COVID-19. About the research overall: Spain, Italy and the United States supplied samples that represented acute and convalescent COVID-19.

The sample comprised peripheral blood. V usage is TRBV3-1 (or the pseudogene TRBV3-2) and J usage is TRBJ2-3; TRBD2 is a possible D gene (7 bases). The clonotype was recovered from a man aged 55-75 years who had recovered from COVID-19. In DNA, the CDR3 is TGTGCCAGCAGCCAGGGGGGGGCCCGGATAGATACGCAGTATTTT. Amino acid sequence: CASSQGGARIDTQYF.